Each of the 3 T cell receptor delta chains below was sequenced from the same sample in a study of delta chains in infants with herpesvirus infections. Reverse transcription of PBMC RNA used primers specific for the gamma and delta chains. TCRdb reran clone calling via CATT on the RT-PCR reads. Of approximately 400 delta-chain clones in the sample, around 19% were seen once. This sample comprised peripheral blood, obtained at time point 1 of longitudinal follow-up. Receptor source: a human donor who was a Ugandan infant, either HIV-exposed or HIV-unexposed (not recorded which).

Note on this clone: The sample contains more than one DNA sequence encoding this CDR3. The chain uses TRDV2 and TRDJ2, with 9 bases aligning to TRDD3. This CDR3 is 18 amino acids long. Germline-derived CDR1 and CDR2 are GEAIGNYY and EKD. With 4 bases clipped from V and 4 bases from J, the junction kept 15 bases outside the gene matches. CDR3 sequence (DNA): TGTGCCTGTGATGCCTTGGGGGATAATACACGAGGGACAGCACAACTCTTCTTT. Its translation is CACDALGDNTRGTAQLFF.

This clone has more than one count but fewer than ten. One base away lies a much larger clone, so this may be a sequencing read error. The CDR3 region is CALGRGRGMVEGILSYTDKLIF. CDR3 in DNA: TGTGCTCTTGGGCGTGGCCGTGGGATGGTGGAGGGGATACTCTCGTACACCGATAAACTCATCTTT. The V and J genes are TRDV1 and TRDJ1; 8 bases are a match to TRDD3. V gave up 5 bases and J gave up 0 bases; unmatched junction bases: 26. CDR3 length: 22 residues. Germline CDR1 is TSWWSYY and CDR2 is QGS.

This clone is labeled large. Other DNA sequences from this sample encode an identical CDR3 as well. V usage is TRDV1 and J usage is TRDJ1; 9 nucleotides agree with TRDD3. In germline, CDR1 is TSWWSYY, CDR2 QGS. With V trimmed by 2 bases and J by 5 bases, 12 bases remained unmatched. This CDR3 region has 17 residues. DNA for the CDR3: TGTGCTCTTGGGGAAATGAGGGGCGTCGGGGATACGGATAAACTCATCTTT. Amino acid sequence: CALGEMRGVGDTDKLIF.